Included here is one T cell receptor (beta chain) sequence, with context. The data stem from a study of control samples from healthy donors and cancer patients. Profiled with immunoSEQ multiplex PCR; TCRdb holds only in-frame clones, not every one. The repertoire has 100,000 or so clones, roughly nine tenths of them found once; the top ten carry 0.92%. The CDR3 covers 14 residues. V was clipped by 4 bases and J by 0 bases; unmatched bases: 3. CDR1 MNHEY and CDR2 SVGAGI come from the germline V gene. The rearrangement links TRBV6-5 to TRBJ2-7; 7 bases map to TRBD1. This clonotype originated in a woman aged 30 to 39 in good health. The sequenced sample consisted of blood. The CDR3 DNA follows: TGTGCCAGCAGTTGGGACAGTACCTCCTACGAGCAGTACTTC. It codes for CASSWDSTSYEQYF.